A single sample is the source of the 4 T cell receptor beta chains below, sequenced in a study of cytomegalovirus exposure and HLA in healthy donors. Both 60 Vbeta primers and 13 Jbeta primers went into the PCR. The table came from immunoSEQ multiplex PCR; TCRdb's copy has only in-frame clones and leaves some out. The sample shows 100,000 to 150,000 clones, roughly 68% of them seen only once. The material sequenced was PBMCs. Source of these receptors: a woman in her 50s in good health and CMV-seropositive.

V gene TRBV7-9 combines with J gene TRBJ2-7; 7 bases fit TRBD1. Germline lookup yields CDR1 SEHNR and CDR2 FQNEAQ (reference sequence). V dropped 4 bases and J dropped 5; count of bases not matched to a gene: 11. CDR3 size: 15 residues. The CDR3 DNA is TGTGCCAGCAGCTCCTACGGACAGGAGACCAACGAGCAGTACTTC. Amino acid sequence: CASSSYGQETNEQYF.

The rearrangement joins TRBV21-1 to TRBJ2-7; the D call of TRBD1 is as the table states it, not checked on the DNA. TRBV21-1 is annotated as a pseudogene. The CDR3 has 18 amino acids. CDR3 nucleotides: TGTGCCAGTCCGGGGATGGACAGGGGCATGGGTAGTTACTACGAGCAGTACTTC. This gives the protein CASPGMDRGMGSYYEQYF.

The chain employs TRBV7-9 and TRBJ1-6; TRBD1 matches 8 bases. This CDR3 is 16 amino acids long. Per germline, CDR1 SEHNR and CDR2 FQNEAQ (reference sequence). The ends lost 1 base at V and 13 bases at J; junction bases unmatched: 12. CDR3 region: CASSLGSGTGFSPLHF. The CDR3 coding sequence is TGTGCCAGCAGCTTAGGTAGTGGGACAGGTTTCTCCCCCCTCCACTTT.

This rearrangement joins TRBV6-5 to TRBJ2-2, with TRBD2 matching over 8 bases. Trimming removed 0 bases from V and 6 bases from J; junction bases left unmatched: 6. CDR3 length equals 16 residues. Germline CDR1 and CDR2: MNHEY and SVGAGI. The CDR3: CASSYSSGGWAGELFF. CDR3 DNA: TGTGCCAGCAGTTACTCGAGCGGGGGTTGGGCCGGGGAGCTGTTTTTT.